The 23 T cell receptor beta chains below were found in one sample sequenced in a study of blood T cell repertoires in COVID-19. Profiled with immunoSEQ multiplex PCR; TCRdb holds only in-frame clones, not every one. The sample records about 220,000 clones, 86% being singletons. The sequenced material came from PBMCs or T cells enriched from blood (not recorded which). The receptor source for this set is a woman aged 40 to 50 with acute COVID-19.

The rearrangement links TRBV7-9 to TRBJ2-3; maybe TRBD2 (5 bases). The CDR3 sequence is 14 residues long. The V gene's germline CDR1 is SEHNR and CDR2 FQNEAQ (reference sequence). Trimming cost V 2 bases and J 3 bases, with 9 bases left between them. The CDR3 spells CASSLPEETDTQYF. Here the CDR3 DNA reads TGTGCCAGCAGCTTACCGGAGGAGACAGATACGCAGTATTTT. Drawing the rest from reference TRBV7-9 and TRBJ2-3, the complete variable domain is DTGVSQNPRHKITKRGQNVTFRCDPISEHNRLYWYRQTLGQGPEFLTYFQNEAQLEKSRLLSDRFSAERPKGSFSTLEIQRTEQGDSAMYLCASSLPEETDTQYFGPGTRLTVL.

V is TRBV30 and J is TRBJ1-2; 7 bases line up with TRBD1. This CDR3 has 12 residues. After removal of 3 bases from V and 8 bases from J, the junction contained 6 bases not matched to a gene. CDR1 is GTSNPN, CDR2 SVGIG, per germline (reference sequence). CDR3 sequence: CAWSTTGIGYTF. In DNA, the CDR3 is TGTGCCTGGAGCACGACAGGGATCGGCTACACCTTC.

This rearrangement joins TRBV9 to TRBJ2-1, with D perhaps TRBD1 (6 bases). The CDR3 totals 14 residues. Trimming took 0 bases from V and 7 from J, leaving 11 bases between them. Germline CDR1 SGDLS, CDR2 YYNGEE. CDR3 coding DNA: TGTGCCAGCAGCGTAGCCACAGGGATGAATGAGCAGTTCTTC. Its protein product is CASSVATGMNEQFF. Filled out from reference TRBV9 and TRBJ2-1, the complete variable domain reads DSGVTQTPKHLITATGQRVTLRCSPRSGDLSVYWYQQSLDQGLQFLIQYYNGEERAKGNILERFSAQQFPDLHSELNLSSLELGDSALYFCASSVATGMNEQFFGPGTRLTVL.

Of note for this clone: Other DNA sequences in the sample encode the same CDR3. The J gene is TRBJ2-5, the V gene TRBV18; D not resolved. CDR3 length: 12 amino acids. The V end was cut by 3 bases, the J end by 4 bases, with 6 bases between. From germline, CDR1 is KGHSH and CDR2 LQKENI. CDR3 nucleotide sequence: TGTGCCAGCTCACCCAAGCGAGAGACCCAGTACTTC. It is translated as CASSPKRETQYF.

In DNA form, the CDR3 reads TGTGCCAGCAGCGCTAGCGGGGCGGTATACAATGAGCAGTTCTTC. Its protein is CASSASGAVYNEQFF. The chain couples TRBV9 to TRBJ2-1, with 9 bases fitting TRBD2. The V gene end was trimmed by 3 bases and the J gene end by 4 bases; junction bases not matched to a gene: 5. This CDR3 comprises 15 residues. Germline V lookup: CDR1 SGDLS, CDR2 YYNGEE.

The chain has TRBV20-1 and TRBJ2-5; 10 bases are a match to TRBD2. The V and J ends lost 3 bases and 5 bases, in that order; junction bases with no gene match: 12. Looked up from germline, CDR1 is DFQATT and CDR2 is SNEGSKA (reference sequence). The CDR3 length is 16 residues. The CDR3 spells CSASPLSSGGGETQYF. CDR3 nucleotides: TGCAGTGCTAGTCCCCTCTCTAGCGGGGGAGGCGAGACCCAGTACTTC.

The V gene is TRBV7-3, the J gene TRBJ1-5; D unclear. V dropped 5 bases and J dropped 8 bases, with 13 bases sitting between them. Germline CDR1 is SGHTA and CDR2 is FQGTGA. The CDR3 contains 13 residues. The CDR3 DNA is TGTGCCAGCAGCCTAAATGCTATAGAGCCCCAGCATTTT. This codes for CASSLNAIEPQHF.

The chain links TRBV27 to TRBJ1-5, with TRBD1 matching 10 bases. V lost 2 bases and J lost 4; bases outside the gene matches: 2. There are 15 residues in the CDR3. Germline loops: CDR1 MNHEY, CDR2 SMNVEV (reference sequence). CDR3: CASSLGTGANQPQHF. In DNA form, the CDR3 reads TGTGCCAGCAGTTTAGGGACAGGGGCTAATCAGCCCCAGCATTTT.

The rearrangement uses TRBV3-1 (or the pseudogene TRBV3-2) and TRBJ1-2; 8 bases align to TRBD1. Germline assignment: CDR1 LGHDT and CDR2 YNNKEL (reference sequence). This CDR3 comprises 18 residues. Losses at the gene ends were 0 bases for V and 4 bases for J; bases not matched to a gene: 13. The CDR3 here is CASSQDWMAGGYSYGYTF. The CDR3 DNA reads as TGTGCCAGCAGCCAAGATTGGATGGCAGGGGGCTACAGCTATGGCTACACCTTC.

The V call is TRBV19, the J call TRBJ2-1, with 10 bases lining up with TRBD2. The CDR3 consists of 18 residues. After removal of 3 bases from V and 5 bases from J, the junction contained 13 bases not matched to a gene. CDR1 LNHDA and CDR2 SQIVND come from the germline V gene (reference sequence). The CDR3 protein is CASSIRASGGRIHNEQFF. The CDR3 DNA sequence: TGTGCCAGTAGTATCCGAGCTAGCGGGGGCCGAATACACAATGAGCAGTTCTTC.

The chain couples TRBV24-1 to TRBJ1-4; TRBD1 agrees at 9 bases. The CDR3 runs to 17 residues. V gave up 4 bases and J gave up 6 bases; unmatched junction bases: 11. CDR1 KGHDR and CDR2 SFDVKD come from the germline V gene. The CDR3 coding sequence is TGTGCCACCAGTGAGTCTAATATACAGGGGGCGTATGAAAAACTGTTTTTT. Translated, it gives CATSESNIQGAYEKLFF.

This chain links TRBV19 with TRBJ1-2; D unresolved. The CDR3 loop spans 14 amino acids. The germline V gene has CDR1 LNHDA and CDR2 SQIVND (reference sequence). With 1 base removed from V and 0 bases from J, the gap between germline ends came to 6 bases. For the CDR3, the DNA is TGTGCCAGTAGTATAGGGGCAGCTAACTATGGCTACACCTTC. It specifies CASSIGAANYGYTF.

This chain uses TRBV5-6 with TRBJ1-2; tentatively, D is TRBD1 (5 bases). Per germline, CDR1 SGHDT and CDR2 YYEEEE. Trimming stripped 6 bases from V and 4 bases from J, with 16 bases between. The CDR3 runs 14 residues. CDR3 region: CASNPGDSSYGYTF. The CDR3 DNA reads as TGTGCCAGCAACCCAGGCGACAGCTCCTATGGCTACACCTTC.

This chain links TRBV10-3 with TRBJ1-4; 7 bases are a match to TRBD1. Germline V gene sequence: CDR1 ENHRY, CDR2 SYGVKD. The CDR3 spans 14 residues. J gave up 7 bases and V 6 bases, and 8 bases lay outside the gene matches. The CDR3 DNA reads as TGTGCCATCAGGGCGGACAGGTGGGGTGAAAAACTGTTTTTT. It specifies CAIRADRWGEKLFF.

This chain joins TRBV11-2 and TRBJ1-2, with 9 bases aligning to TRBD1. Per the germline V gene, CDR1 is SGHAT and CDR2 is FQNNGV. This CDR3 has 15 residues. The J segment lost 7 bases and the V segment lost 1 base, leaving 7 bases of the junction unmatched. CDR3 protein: CASSLGGTGTRGYTF. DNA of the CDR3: TGTGCCAGCAGCTTAGGTGGGACAGGGACTCGTGGCTACACCTTC.

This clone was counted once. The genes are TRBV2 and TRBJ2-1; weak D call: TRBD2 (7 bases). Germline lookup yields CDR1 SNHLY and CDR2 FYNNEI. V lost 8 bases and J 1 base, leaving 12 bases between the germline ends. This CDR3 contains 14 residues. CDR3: CASAGAISYNEQFF. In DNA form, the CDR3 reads TGTGCCAGCGCGGGGGCAATTTCCTACAATGAGCAGTTCTTC.

The chain's CDR3 is CASSSAGGTEAFF. DNA of the CDR3: TGTGCCAGCAGCTCGGCCGGGGGCACTGAAGCTTTCTTT. The rearrangement links TRBV5-5 to TRBJ1-1; D might be TRBD1 (5 bases). CDR1 is SGHKS, CDR2 YYEKEE, per germline (reference sequence). This CDR3 contains 13 residues. Between the trimmed V and J ends, which lost 3 bases and 4 bases, there was a span of 10 bases.

CDR3 nucleotide sequence: TGTGCCAGCAGCCCCCGGGAAGCGGGTTCTCATCGTACGCAGTATTTT. It specifies CASSPREAGSHRTQYF. V gene TRBV11-2 combines with J gene TRBJ2-3; D possibly corresponds to TRBD2 (6 bases). The germline CDR1 and CDR2 sequences are SGHAT and FQNNGV. V was clipped by 5 bases and J by 8 bases, with 23 bases between them. CDR3 length: 16 amino acids.

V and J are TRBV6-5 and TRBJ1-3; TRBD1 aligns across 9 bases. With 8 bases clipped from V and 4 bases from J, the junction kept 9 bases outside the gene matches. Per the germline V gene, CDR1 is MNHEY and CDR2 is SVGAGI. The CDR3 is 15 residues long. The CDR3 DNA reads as TGTGCCAGCGGAACCGGGACAGGGCGCGGAAACACCATATATTTT. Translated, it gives CASGTGTGRGNTIYF.

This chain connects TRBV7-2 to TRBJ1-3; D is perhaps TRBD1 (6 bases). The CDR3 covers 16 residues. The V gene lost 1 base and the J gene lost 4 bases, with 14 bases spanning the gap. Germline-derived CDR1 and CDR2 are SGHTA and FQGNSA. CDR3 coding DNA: TGTGCCAGCAGCTTAGTGACGACAGGCCAAGGAAACACCATATATTTT. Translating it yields CASSLVTTGQGNTIYF.

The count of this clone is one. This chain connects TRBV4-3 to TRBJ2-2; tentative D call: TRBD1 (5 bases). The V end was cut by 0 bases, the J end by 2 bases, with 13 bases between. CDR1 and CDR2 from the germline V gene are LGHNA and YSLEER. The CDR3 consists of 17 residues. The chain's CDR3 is CASSQDQGRRNTGELFF. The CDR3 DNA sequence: TGCGCCAGCAGCCAAGACCAGGGCAGACGTAACACCGGGGAGCTGTTTTTT.

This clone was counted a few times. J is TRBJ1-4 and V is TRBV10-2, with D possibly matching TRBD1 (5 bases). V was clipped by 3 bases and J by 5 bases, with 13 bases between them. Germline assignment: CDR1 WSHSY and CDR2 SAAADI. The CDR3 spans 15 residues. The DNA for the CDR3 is TGCGCCAGCAGTGACGGCGAGGAGGGGAATGAAAAACTGTTTTTT. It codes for CASSDGEEGNEKLFF.

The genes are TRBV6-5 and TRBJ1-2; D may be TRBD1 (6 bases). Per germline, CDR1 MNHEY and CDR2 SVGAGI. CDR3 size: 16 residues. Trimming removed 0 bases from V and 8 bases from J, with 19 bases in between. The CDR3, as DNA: TGTGCCAGCAGTTACTCGGTACAGGGCCCTGGTTTGGGCTACACCTTC. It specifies CASSYSVQGPGLGYTF.